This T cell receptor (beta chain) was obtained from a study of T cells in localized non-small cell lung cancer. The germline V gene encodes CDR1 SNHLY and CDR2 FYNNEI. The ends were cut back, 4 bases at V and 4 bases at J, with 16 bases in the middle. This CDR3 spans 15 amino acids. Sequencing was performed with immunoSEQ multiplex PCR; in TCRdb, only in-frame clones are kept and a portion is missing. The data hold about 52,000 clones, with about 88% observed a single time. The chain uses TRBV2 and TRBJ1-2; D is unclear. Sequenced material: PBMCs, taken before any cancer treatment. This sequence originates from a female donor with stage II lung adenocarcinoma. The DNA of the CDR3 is TGTGCCAGCAGTGTTCTGGTGGGCTCACTCTATGGCTACACCTTC. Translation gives CASSVLVGSLYGYTF.